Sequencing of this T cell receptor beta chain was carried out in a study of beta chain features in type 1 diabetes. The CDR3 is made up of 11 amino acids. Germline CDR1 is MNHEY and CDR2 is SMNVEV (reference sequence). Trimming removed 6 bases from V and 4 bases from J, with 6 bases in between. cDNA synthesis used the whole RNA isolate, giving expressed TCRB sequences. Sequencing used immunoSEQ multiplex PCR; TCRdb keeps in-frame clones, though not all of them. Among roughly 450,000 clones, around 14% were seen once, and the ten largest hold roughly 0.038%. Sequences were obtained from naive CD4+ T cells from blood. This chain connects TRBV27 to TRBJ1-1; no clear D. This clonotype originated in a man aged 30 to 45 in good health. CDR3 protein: CASRKSTEAFF. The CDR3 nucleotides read TGTGCCAGCAGGAAGAGCACTGAAGCTTTCTTT.